This TCR beta chain was sequenced in a study of blood T cell repertoires in COVID-19. Germline V lookup: CDR1 DFQATT, CDR2 SNEGSKA (reference sequence). Trimming took 3 bases from V and 0 from J, leaving 9 bases between them. The CDR3 length is 15 residues. In the source study's methods: Amplifying reference gene primers gave estimates of nucleated cell counts. Profiling relied on immunoSEQ multiplex PCR, and the TCRdb table lists in-frame clones only, not all of them. V, J and clone size are those of that table, while D and trimming were read from the DNA. Among about 250,000 clones listed, about 85% were seen once.

The clonotype was recovered from a man younger than 35 with active or convalescent COVID-19. Material for sequencing was peripheral blood. This chain uses TRBV20-1 with TRBJ2-6; D call uncertain. DNA of the CDR3: TGCAGTGCTAGTGCCGTTCCCTCTGGGGCCAACGTCCTGACTTTC. As protein: CSASAVPSGANVLTF.